These 20 T cell receptor beta chains originate from one sample sequenced in a study of cytomegalovirus exposure and HLA in healthy donors. PCR used 60 Vbeta primers and 13 Jbeta primers. Here immunoSEQ multiplex PCR was the method, and the copy in TCRdb shows in-frame clones only, minus some. This listing includes about 210,000 clones. Source material: PBMCs. Every receptor here comes from a woman under 40 in good health and CMV-seropositive.

The V gene is TRBV11-2, the J gene TRBJ1-2, with D perhaps matching TRBD1 (5 bases). Between the trimmed V and J ends, which lost 4 bases and 3 bases, there was a span of 15 bases. Germline V gene data show CDR1 as SGHAT and CDR2 as FQNNGV. This CDR3 region has 15 residues. This CDR3 reads CASSSVVAGDYGYTF. The DNA for the CDR3 is TGTGCCAGCAGCTCCGTTGTTGCGGGGGACTATGGCTACACCTTC.

The rearrangement uses TRBV10-3 and TRBJ2-3, with unresolved D. Trimming removed 5 bases at V and 6 bases at J, with 15 bases between. The CDR3 has 14 amino acids. CDR1 and CDR2 from the germline V gene are ENHRY and SYGVKD. The CDR3 loop reads CAISQALLSDTQYF. The DNA of the CDR3 is TGTGCCATCAGTCAGGCCCTGCTCTCGGATACGCAGTATTTT.

The chain combines TRBV7-9 with TRBJ1-1; 10 bases map to TRBD1. Trimming cost V 5 bases and J 5 bases; bases outside gene matches: 5. This CDR3 contains 14 residues. Germline V CDR1 and CDR2: SEHNR, FQNEAQ (reference sequence). The CDR3 coding sequence is TGTGCCAGCAGCGGGGGACAGGGGTGGACTGAAGCTTTCTTT. This translates into CASSGGQGWTEAFF. Together with reference TRBV7-9 and TRBJ1-1, the CDR3 gives the full variable domain: DTGVSQNPRHKITKRGQNVTFRCDPISEHNRLYWYRQTLGQGPEFLTYFQNEAQLEKSRLLSDRFSAERPKGSFSTLEIQRTEQGDSAMYLCASSGGQGWTEAFFGQGTRLTVV.

The V gene is TRBV4-1, the J gene TRBJ1-5; D not resolved. Looked up from germline, CDR1 is MGHRA and CDR2 is YSYEKL. Trimming cost V 4 bases and J 6 bases, with 16 bases left between them. This CDR3 region has 15 residues. CDR3 nucleotides: TGCGCCAGCAGCCTTACACCGGAAGGCGGTCAGCCCCAGCATTTT. Amino acid sequence: CASSLTPEGGQPQHF.

The chain joins TRBV6-1 to TRBJ2-7; D is unresolved. This CDR3 is built from 14 residues. Germline values: CDR1 MNHNS, CDR2 SASEGT. V was shortened by 4 bases and J by 5 bases, with 15 bases between the two germline ends. The CDR3 spells CASSVLQVGDEQYF. CDR3 DNA: TGTGCCAGCAGTGTGCTCCAGGTTGGTGACGAGCAGTACTTC.

The V and J genes are TRBV13 and TRBJ1-3; 8 nucleotides line up with TRBD1. This CDR3 is 17 amino acids long. V trimming: 3 bases; J trimming: 2 bases; junction bases outside the gene matches: 9. CDR1 is PRHDT and CDR2 is FYEKMQ in the germline V gene (reference sequence). DNA of the CDR3: TGTGCCAGCAGCTTCGAGACCACAGGGGGAGCTGGAAACACCATATATTTT. Translation gives CASSFETTGGAGNTIYF.

V and J are TRBV7-8 and TRBJ2-7; 10 bases match TRBD2. This CDR3 has 19 amino acids. Germline lookup yields CDR1 SGHVS and CDR2 FQNEAQ. V gave up 1 base and J gave up 1 base; unmatched junction bases: 13. CDR3 loop: CASSLVWASGSVSSYEQYF. The CDR3 DNA reads as TGTGCCAGCAGCTTAGTATGGGCTAGCGGGAGCGTATCGTCCTACGAGCAGTACTTC.

The V gene is TRBV18, the J gene TRBJ1-5; D gene uncertain. V lost 6 bases, J lost 3 bases, and 18 bases lay in between. From germline, CDR1 is KGHSH and CDR2 LQKENI. The CDR3 is made up of 16 amino acids. The CDR3 is CASSYYEGDANQPQHF. The DNA for the CDR3 is TGTGCCAGCTCTTACTACGAGGGTGATGCCAATCAGCCCCAGCATTTT.

The V and J genes are TRBV28 and TRBJ2-7; TRBD2 is a possible D gene (5 bases). This CDR3 is built from 11 residues. Trimming pared 5 bases from V and 4 bases from J, leaving 6 bases between. Germline CDR1 and CDR2: MDHEN and SYDVKM. The chain's CDR3 is CASSRRYEQYF. The DNA for the CDR3 is TGTGCCAGCAGTAGGAGGTACGAGCAGTACTTC.

V gene TRBV28 combines with J gene TRBJ2-3; a possible D gene is TRBD1 (6 bases). The CDR3 has 12 residues. Per germline, CDR1 MDHEN and CDR2 SYDVKM. V was clipped by 6 bases and J by 11 bases, with 15 bases between them. CDR3 in DNA: TGTGCCAGCAGAGAACAGGGTTGGATGCAGTATTTT. Translated, it gives CASREQGWMQYF. The full variable domain, its missing parts supplied by reference TRBV28 and TRBJ2-3, is DVKVTQSSRYLVKRTGEKVFLECVQDMDHENMFWYRQDPGLGLRLIYFSYDVKMKEKGDIPEGYSVSREKKERFSLILESASTNQTSMYLCASREQGWMQYFGPGTRLTVL.

This sequence joins TRBV6-6 and TRBJ1-5; TRBD1 aligns across 8 bases. Germline CDR1 is MNHNY and CDR2 is SVGAGI (reference sequence). This CDR3 is 16 amino acids long. The V segment lost 4 bases and the J segment 7 bases; nucleotides outside the gene matches: 12. CDR3 sequence (DNA): TGTGCCAGCAGTTTATACGGACAGGGCCAGGGGCAGCCCCAGCATTTT. Its translation is CASSLYGQGQGQPQHF.

The chain combines TRBV6-5 with TRBJ2-4; a weak D match, TRBD1 (6 bases). V shed 7 bases and J shed 3 bases, with 16 bases lying between them. This CDR3 contains 15 residues. Germline CDR1 is MNHEY and CDR2 is SVGAGI. This CDR3 reads CASTGQLGVKNIQYF. The CDR3 region has the DNA TGTGCCAGCACAGGACAGCTGGGGGTCAAAAACATTCAGTACTTC.

In DNA form, the CDR3 reads TGTGCCAGTAGTTTCGTCGGGACAGATAAGGCCTATGGCTACACCTTC. Translation gives CASSFVGTDKAYGYTF. The chain uses TRBV19 and TRBJ1-2; 7 bases fit TRBD1. CDR1 and CDR2 (germline): LNHDA, SQIVND (reference sequence). After removal of 5 bases from V and 4 bases from J, the junction contained 13 bases not matched to a gene. The CDR3 length is 16 residues.

The rearrangement links TRBV5-5 to TRBJ1-3; D call uncertain. Germline-derived CDR1 and CDR2 are SGHKS and YYEKEE (reference sequence). Trimming took 4 bases from V and 0 from J, leaving 11 bases between them. The CDR3 is 15 residues long. The CDR3 coding sequence is TGTGCCAGCAGCCGAACACGGGACTCTGGAAACACCATATATTTT. Translation: CASSRTRDSGNTIYF.

This chain joins TRBV7-2 and TRBJ1-2; D may be TRBD1 (5 bases). The germline gives CDR1 SGHTA, CDR2 FQGNSA. CDR3 length: 14 amino acids. Trimming cost V 1 base and J 2 bases, with 8 bases left between them. For the CDR3, the DNA is TGTGCCAGCAGCTTAGGACAGCGCAACTATGGCTACACCTTC. It encodes CASSLGQRNYGYTF.

This rearrangement joins TRBV6-5 to TRBJ2-3; TRBD2 matches 7 bases. J lost 2 bases, V lost 6 bases, and 8 bases had no gene match. Germline values: CDR1 MNHEY, CDR2 SVGAGI. There are 15 residues in the CDR3. CDR3 DNA sequence: TGTGCCAGCAGGATAGAGCGGGGACCCACAGATACGCAGTATTTT. It translates to CASRIERGPTDTQYF.

The CDR3 loop reads CASSSSDRGVEDTQYF. The CDR3 nucleotides are TGTGCCAGCAGCTCCTCTGACAGGGGTGTTGAAGATACGCAGTATTTT. The chain couples TRBV7-9 to TRBJ2-3, with 8 nucleotides matching TRBD1. V shed 4 bases, J shed 5 bases, and the junction held 11 bases outside the gene matches. Germline CDR1 and CDR2: SEHNR and FQNEAQ (reference sequence). This CDR3 spans 16 amino acids.

This chain links TRBV9 with TRBJ1-4, with no clear D. The ends were cut back, 3 bases at V and 4 bases at J, with 10 bases in the middle. The CDR3 is made up of 14 amino acids. Germline V gene lookup returns CDR1 SGDLS and CDR2 YYNGEE. The CDR3 sequence: CASSASPYNEKLFF. For the CDR3, the DNA is TGTGCCAGCAGCGCTTCGCCCTATAATGAAAAACTGTTTTTT.

The rearrangement links TRBV7-7 to TRBJ1-4; D unclear. CDR3 size: 13 residues. The germline CDR1 and CDR2 sequences are SSHAT and FNYEAQ (reference sequence). The V end lost 1 base, the J end lost 8 bases, and 8 bases lay between the germline ends. For the CDR3, the DNA is TGTGCCAGCAGCTTAGGCGTTAAGGAAAAACTGTTTTTT. Translation gives CASSLGVKEKLFF. The entire variable domain, with the rest obtained from reference TRBV7-7 and TRBJ1-4, is as follows: GAGVSQSPRYKVTKRGQDVTLRCDPISSHATLYWYQQALGQGPEFLTYFNYEAQPDKSGLPSDRFSAERPEGSISTLTIQRTEQRDSAMYRCASSLGVKEKLFFGSGTQLSVL.

The rearrangement joins TRBV4-1 to TRBJ1-1; 7 bases align to TRBD1. Germline CDR1 MGHRA, CDR2 YSYEKL. The CDR3 runs 14 residues. V was clipped by 5 bases and J by 0 bases; unmatched bases: 3. The CDR3 reads CASSSDRMNTEAFF. As DNA, the CDR3 is TGCGCCAGCAGCTCGGACAGGATGAACACTGAAGCTTTCTTT.